Listed below are T cell receptor beta chains from one sample, sequenced in a study of CD8+ T cells in alopecia areata. The method was immunoSEQ multiplex PCR; TCRdb's version includes in-frame clones alone and lacks a portion of them. The top ten clones hold about 0.69% of a sample with over 150,000 clones, more than 55% of them seen once. The sample in question was CD4+ T cells sorted from blood, obtained at week 4, from a patient treated with tofacitinib. These receptors all come from a human donor with alopecia areata. The CDR3 runs from the conserved cysteine through the conserved F or W. D genes are given only for firm matches. Clone size is stated in some rows and not others, as once, few, many or a class when expanded.

v_gene	abundance	j_gene	d_gene	CDR3nt	CDR3aa
TRBV5-1	few	TRBJ1-1	TRBD1	TGCGCCAGCAGCTTCCGACAGGGTGAAGCTTTCTTT	CASSFRQGEAFF
TRBV29-1	.	TRBJ2-4	.	TGCAGCGTTCTATCTAGAAGGGTTAAGGAAAACATTCAGTACTTC	CSVLSRRVKENIQYF
TRBV29-1	.	TRBJ2-3	TRBD2	TGCAGCGTTGAAGGTTCTAGCGGGAGTGCGGCAGATACGCAGTATTTT	CSVEGSSGSAADTQYF
TRBV7-9	few	TRBJ1-3	.	TGTGCCAGCAGCTTAGAACCAGACTCTGGAAACACCATATATTTT	CASSLEPDSGNTIYF
TRBV5-4	.	TRBJ2-5	.	TGTGCCAGCAGCGATCCGGGGCTAGCCTTTGAGACCCAGTACTTC	CASSDPGLAFETQYF
TRBV5-5	.	TRBJ1-2	.	TGTGCCAGCAGCTTGCTGGGCGGGGGCAATGACTATGGCTACACCTTC	CASSLLGGGNDYGYTF
TRBV4-1	few	TRBJ2-1	.	TGCGCCAGCAGCCCACCCGCCCAAGAGCAGTTCTTC	CASSPPAQEQFF
TRBV29-1	few	TRBJ1-4	.	TGCAGCGTTGGAGGGGCAACTAATGAAAAACTGTTTTTT	CSVGGATNEKLFF
TRBV4-1	.	TRBJ1-2	.	TGCGCCAGCAGCCACCTCAGGACGGATAACTATGGCTACACCTTC	CASSHLRTDNYGYTF
TRBV29-1	few	TRBJ1-5	TRBD1	TGCAGCTCAAGACAGGGGGATGGTCCCCAGCATTTT	CSSRQGDGPQHF
TRBV7-8	few	TRBJ2-7	TRBD2	TGTGCCAGCAGCTTTAGCGGGAGCGGGCTCGACGAGCAGTACTTC	CASSFSGSGLDEQYF
TRBV29-1	.	TRBJ2-1	.	TGCAGCCGCTCGAGCGGCCGAGACAATGAGCAGTTCTTC	CSRSSGRDNEQFF
TRBV21-1	.	TRBJ2-1	.	TGTGCCAGCAGCAAAAGGAGGGGTCGAGGTTGCCTGCATGAGCAGTTCTTC	CASSKRRGRGCLHEQFF